One and the same sample provided the 7 T cell receptor beta chains below, sequenced in a study of T cell responses to AZD1222 COVID-19 vaccine. Method: immunoSEQ multiplex PCR; TCRdb's copy keeps in-frame clones and lacks some. The sample shows 140,000 or so clones, about 92% of them seen only once. The sample was peripheral blood, taken after recovery from COVID-19. The source is an adult who had recovered from COVID-19.

This clone occurred once. This sequence joins TRBV14 and TRBJ2-7; D call uncertain. The CDR3 has 16 residues. V dropped 2 bases and J dropped 0 bases, with 14 bases sitting between them. Germline V lookup: CDR1 SGHDN, CDR2 FVKESK. This CDR3 is CASSQHMALLSYEQYF. The DNA of the CDR3 is TGTGCCAGCAGCCAACATATGGCCCTCCTCTCCTACGAGCAGTACTTC.

The chain carries TRBV10-2 and TRBJ2-5; the D gene is possibly TRBD1 (6 bases). V shed 9 bases and J shed 2 bases, with 13 bases lying between them. The CDR3 covers 13 residues. Germline lookup yields CDR1 WSHSY and CDR2 SAAADI. This CDR3 reads CASVQGGQETQYF. The CDR3 DNA sequence: TGCGCCAGTGTACAGGGTGGACAAGAGACCCAGTACTTC.

CDR3 coding DNA: TGTGCCAGCAGTGCAGGGGGCGCGACTAGCGGGAGAAGGGTTGGGTCCTACGAGCAGTACTTC. Protein product: CASSAGGATSGRRVGSYEQYF. The chain couples TRBV27 to TRBJ2-7; 12 nucleotides match TRBD2. Per the germline V gene, CDR1 is MNHEY and CDR2 is SMNVEV (reference sequence). The ends lost 5 bases at V and 1 base at J; junction bases unmatched: 21. The CDR3 is made up of 21 amino acids.

V gene TRBV5-4 combines with J gene TRBJ2-7; D may be TRBD1 (6 bases). CDR3 size: 15 residues. Germline V gives CDR1 SGHNT, CDR2 YYREEE (reference sequence). V shed 0 bases and J shed 2 bases, with 12 bases lying between them. The CDR3 reads CASSLAGGQTYEQYF. The CDR3 coding sequence is TGTGCCAGCAGCTTGGCTGGGGGACAAACCTACGAGCAGTACTTC.

The chain recombines TRBV30 with TRBJ2-5; D ambiguous. From germline, CDR1 is GTSNPN and CDR2 SVGIG (reference sequence). The V end lost 2 bases, the J end lost 0 bases, and 13 bases lay between the germline ends. CDR3 size: 15 residues. In DNA form, the CDR3 reads TGTGCCTGGAGTAACCTGTTGCAGTACCAAGAGACCCAGTACTTC. Residues: CAWSNLLQYQETQYF.

The chain recombines TRBV27 with TRBJ2-7, with 9 bases that match TRBD1. Germline CDR1 MNHEY, CDR2 SMNVEV (reference sequence). The CDR3 is 15 residues long. V was clipped by 5 bases and J by 2 bases; unmatched bases: 7. The CDR3 loop reads CASSARGQGPYEQYF. DNA of the CDR3: TGTGCCAGCAGTGCGCGGGGACAGGGCCCCTACGAGCAGTACTTC.

This sequence joins TRBV6-5 and TRBJ1-1; TRBD1 might be the D (6 bases). Per the germline V gene, CDR1 is MNHEY and CDR2 is SVGAGI. Trimming left V 7 bases short and J 3 bases short, with 18 bases between. The CDR3 extends over 15 amino acids. CDR3 amino acids: CASTDSWGGDTEAFF. In DNA form, the CDR3 reads TGTGCCAGCACGGACAGCTGGGGAGGGGACACTGAAGCTTTCTTT.